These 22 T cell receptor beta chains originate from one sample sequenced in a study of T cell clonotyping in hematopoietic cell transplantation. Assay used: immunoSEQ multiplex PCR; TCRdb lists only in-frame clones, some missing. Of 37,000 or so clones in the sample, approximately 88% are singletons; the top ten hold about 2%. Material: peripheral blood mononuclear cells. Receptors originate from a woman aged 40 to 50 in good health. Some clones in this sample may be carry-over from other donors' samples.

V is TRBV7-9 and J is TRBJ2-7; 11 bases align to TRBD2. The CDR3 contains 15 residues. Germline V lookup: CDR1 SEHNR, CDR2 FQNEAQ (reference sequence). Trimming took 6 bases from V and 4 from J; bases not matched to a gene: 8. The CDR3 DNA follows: TGTGCCAGCAGTAGCACTAGCGGGGGATTATACGAGCAGTACTTC. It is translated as CASSSTSGGLYEQYF.

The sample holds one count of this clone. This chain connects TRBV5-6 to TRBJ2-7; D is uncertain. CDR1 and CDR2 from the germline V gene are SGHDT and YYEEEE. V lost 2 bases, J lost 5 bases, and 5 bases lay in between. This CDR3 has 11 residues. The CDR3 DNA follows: TGTGCCAGCAGCTTAAACCACGAGCAGTACTTC. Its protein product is CASSLNHEQYF.

This chain's CDR3 is CASSTGGGGYGYTF. CDR3 in DNA: TGTGCCAGCAGTACAGGGGGCGGCGGATATGGCTACACCTTC. This chain uses TRBV7-2 with TRBJ1-2; 9 bases are shared with TRBD1. Germline CDR1 is SGHTA and CDR2 is FQGNSA. V shed 6 bases and J 5 bases; nucleotides not matched to a gene: 7. The CDR3 covers 14 residues. Filled out from reference TRBV7-2 and TRBJ1-2, the complete variable domain reads GAGVSQSPSNKVTEKGKDVELRCDPISGHTALYWYRQSLGQGLEFLIYFQGNSAPDKSGLPSDRFSAERTGGSVSTLTIQRTQQEDSAVYLCASSTGGGGYGYTFGSGTRLTVV.

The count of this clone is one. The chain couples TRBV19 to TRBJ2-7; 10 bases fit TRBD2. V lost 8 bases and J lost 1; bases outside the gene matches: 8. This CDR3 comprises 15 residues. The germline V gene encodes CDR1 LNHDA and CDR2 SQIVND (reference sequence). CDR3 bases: TGTGCCAGTTCTACATCACTAGCGGGATCCTACGAGCAGTACTTC. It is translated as CASSTSLAGSYEQYF.

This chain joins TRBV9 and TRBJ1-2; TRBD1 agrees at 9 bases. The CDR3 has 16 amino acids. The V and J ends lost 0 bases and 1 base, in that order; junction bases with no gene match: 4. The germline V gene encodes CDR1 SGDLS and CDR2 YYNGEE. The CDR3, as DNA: TGTGCCAGCAGCGTAGCTACAGGGGGCGTTAACTATGGCTACACCTTC. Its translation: CASSVATGGVNYGYTF.

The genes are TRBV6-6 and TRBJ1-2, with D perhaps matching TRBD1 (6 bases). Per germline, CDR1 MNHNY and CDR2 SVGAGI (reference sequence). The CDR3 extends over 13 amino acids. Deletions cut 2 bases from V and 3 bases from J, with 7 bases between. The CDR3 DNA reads TGTGCCAGCAGTTACGGACAGTACTATGGCTACACCTTC. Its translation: CASSYGQYYGYTF.

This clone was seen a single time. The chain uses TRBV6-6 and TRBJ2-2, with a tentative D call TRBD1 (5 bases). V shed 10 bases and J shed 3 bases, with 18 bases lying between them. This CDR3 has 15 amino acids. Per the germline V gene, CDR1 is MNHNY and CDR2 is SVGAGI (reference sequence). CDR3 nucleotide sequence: TGTGCCACTGCCCCTCCCAGGGAACACACCGGGGAGCTGTTTTTT. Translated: CATAPPREHTGELFF.

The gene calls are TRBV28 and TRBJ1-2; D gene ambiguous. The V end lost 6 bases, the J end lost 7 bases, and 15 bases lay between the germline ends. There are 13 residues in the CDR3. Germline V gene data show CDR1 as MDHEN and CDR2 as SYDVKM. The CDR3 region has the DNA TGTGCCAGCAGCTCTACAAACCCCATTGGCTACACCTTC. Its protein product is CASSSTNPIGYTF.

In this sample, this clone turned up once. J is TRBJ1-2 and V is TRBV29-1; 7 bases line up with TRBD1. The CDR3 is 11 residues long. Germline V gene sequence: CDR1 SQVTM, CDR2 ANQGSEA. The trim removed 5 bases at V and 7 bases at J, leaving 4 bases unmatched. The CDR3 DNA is TGCAGCGTTACAGGGGTTGGTGGCTACACCTTC. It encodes CSVTGVGGYTF.

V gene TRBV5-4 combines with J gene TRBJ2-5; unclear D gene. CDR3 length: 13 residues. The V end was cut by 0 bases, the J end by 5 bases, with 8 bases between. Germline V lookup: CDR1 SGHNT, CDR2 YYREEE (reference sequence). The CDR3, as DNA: TGTGCCAGCAGCTTGGCCTATGGCGAGACCCAGTACTTC. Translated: CASSLAYGETQYF.

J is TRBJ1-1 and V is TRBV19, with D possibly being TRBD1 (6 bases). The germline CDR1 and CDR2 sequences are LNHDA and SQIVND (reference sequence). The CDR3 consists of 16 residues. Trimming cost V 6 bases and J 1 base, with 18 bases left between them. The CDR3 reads CASRIQGIRWNTEAFF. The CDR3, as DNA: TGTGCCAGTAGGATACAGGGTATTAGGTGGAACACTGAAGCTTTCTTT.

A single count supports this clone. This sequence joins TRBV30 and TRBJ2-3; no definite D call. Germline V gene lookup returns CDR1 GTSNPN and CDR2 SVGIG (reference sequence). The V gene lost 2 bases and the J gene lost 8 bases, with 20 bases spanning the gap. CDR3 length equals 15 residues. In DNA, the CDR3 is TGTGCCTGGAGTCGGGTTGCAGTCGGAAAGGGTACGCAGTATTTT. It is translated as CAWSRVAVGKGTQYF.

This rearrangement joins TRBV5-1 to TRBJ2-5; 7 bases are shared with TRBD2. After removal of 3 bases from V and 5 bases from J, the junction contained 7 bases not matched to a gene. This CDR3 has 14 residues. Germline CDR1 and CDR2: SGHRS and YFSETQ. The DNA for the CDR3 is TGCGCCAGCAGCTGGGCGGGAGTAAGGGAGACCCAGTACTTC. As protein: CASSWAGVRETQYF.

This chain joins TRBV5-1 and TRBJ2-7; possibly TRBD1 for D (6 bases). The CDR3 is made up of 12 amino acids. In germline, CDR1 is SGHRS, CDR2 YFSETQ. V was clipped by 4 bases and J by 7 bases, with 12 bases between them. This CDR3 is CASSPGTLEQYF. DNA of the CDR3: TGCGCCAGCAGCCCTGGGACATTAGAGCAGTACTTC.

The CDR3 DNA follows: TGTGCCAGTAGAGAAAGCGGCCAAGAGACCCAGTACTTC. Amino acid sequence: CASRESGQETQYF. The chain recombines TRBV19 with TRBJ2-5; D may be TRBD2 (5 bases). V shed 6 bases and J shed 1 base, with 9 bases lying between them. The V gene's germline CDR1 is LNHDA and CDR2 SQIVND (reference sequence). CDR3 length: 13 amino acids.

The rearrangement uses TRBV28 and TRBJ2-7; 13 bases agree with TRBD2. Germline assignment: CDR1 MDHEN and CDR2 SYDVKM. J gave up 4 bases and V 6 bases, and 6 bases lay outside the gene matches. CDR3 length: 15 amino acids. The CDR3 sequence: CASSLGLAGVYEQYF. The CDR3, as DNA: TGTGCCAGCAGCCTCGGACTAGCGGGAGTGTACGAGCAGTACTTC.

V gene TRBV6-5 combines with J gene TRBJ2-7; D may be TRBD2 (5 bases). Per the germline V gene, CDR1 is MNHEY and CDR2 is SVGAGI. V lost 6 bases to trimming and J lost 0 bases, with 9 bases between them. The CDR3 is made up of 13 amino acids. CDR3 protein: CASSRTSSYEQYF. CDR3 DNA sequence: TGTGCCAGCAGCCGAACTAGCTCCTACGAGCAGTACTTC.

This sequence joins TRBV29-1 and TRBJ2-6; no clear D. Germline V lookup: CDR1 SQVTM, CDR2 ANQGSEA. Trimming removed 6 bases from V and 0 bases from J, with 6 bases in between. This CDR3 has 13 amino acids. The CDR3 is CSVLDSGANVLTF. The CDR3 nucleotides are TGCAGCGTATTAGACTCTGGGGCCAACGTCCTGACTTTC.

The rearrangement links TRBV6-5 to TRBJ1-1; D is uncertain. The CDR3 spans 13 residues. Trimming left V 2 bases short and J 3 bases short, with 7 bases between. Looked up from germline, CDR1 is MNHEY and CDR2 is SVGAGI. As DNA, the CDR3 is TGTGCCAGCAGTTACGGCCCGGACACTGAAGCTTTCTTT. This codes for CASSYGPDTEAFF.

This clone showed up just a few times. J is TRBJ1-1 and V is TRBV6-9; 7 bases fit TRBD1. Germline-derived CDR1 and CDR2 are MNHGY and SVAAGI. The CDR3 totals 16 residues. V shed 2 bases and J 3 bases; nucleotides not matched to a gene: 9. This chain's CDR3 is CASSYPPGQVDTEAFF. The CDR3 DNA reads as TGTGCCAGCAGTTATCCACCCGGACAGGTGGACACTGAAGCTTTCTTT.

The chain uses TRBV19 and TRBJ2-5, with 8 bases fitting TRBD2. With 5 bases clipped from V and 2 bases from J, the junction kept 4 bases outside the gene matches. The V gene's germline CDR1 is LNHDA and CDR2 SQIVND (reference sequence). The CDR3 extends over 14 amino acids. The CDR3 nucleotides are TGTGCCAGTAGTCCTCCGGGAGGGCAAGAGACCCAGTACTTC. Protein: CASSPPGGQETQYF.

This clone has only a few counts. DNA of the CDR3: TGTGCCAGCAGCATTGGGGGGACAGCCTATGGCTACACCTTC. The encoded protein is CASSIGGTAYGYTF. The chain uses TRBV28 and TRBJ1-2; 7 bases are a match to TRBD1. J lost 4 bases, V lost 6 bases, and 8 bases had no gene match. Germline V gene data show CDR1 as MDHEN and CDR2 as SYDVKM. The CDR3 totals 14 residues.